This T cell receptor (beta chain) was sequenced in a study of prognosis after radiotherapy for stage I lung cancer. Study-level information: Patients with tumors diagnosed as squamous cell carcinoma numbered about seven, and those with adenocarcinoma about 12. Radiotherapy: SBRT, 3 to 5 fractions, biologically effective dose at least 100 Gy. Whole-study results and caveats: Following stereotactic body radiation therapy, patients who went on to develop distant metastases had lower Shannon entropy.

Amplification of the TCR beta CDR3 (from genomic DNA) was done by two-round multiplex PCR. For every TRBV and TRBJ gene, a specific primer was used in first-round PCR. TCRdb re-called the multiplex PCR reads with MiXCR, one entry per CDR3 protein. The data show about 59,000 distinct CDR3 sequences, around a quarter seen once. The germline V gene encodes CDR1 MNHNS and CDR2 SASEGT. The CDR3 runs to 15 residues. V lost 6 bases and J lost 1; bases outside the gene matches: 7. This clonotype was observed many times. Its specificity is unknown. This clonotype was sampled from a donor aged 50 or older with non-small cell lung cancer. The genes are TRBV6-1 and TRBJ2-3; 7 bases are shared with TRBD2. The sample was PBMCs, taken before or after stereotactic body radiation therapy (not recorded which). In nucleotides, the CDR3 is TGTGCCAGCAGCCCCAGCGGGGTTGGCACAGATACGCAGTATTTT. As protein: CASSPSGVGTDTQYF.